This TCR beta chain derives from a study of early T cells in non-severe SARS-CoV-2 infection. The overall study: Sequenced bulk RNA came from whole blood that was unsorted, and chains were unpaired. General study results and limits: Using VDJdb, the matching emphasized anti-spike CD8 responses while missing private and CD4 specificities.

V was shortened by 1 base and J by 5 bases, with 11 bases between the two germline ends. Germline V gives CDR1 SGHVS, CDR2 FQNEAQ. This CDR3 is built from 14 residues. As part of library construction, unique molecular identifiers were attached to individual cDNA molecules. TCRdb processed the 5' RACE reads anew with MiXCR; each CDR3 protein has one entry. The sample includes around 50,000 distinct CDR3 sequences, about 4.2% seen only once; the top ten take around 6%. This clonotype came up many times. What it binds is not known. The rearrangement uses TRBV7-8 and TRBJ2-5; D not resolved. The source is an adult who was a healthcare worker with PCR-confirmed SARS-CoV-2 infection or an uninfected control (not recorded which). Sequenced material: whole blood. CDR3 protein: CASSLDTLQETQYF. CDR3 coding DNA: TGTGCCAGCAGCTTAGACACCCTCCAGGAGACCCAGTACTTC.